The 13 T cell receptor beta chains reported below all come from one sample, sequenced in a study of graft-versus-host responses after intestinal transplantation. For these TCRs, the target antigens are not known. The table came from immunoSEQ multiplex PCR; TCRdb's copy has only in-frame clones and leaves some out. This repertoire shows about 130,000 clones, roughly 92% found once; its top ten account for roughly 0.17%. Source: unstimulated CD4+ T cells sorted from spleen or lymph node cells, taken before intestinal transplant. The receptors derive from a human donor who received an intestinal transplant.

This chain connects TRBV19 to TRBJ2-3; D perhaps matches TRBD2 (6 bases). Per the germline V gene, CDR1 is LNHDA and CDR2 is SQIVND (reference sequence). The CDR3 consists of 19 residues. V lost 5 bases, J lost 9 bases, and 33 bases lay in between. This chain's CDR3 is CASSPSRLLTTMGGATQYF. CDR3 nucleotide sequence: TGTGCCAGTAGTCCGAGTAGACTGCTGACTACGATGGGCGGGGCGACGCAGTATTTT.

J is TRBJ1-6 and V is TRBV9; D not certain. V was shortened by 4 bases and J by 6 bases, with 14 bases between the two germline ends. Germline loops: CDR1 SGDLS, CDR2 YYNGEE. This CDR3 has 15 amino acids. The CDR3 protein is CASSPQQGPNSPLHF. CDR3 DNA: TGTGCCAGCAGCCCCCAGCAAGGTCCTAATTCACCCCTCCACTTT.

The chain combines TRBV7-2 with TRBJ2-7; D gene uncertain. Trimming removed 2 bases from V and 0 bases from J, with 8 bases in between. From germline, CDR1 is SGHTA and CDR2 FQGNSA. The CDR3 sequence is 14 residues long. The CDR3: CASSLSGNSYEQYF. For the CDR3, the DNA is TGTGCCAGCAGCTTAAGTGGGAACTCCTACGAGCAGTACTTC.

The rearrangement links TRBV2 to TRBJ2-3, with D perhaps assigned TRBD1 or TRBD2 (5 bases each). Germline V gene sequence: CDR1 SNHLY, CDR2 FYNNEI. The CDR3 runs to 13 residues. V dropped 5 bases and J dropped 4 bases, with 10 bases sitting between them. The CDR3 here is CASSRDVSDTQYF. In nucleotides, the CDR3 is TGTGCCAGCAGTCGGGACGTATCAGATACGCAGTATTTT.

In this sample, this clone turned up once. The CDR3 protein is CASSLSTDQPQHF. The CDR3 region has the DNA TGTGCCAGCAGCTTAAGTACCGATCAGCCCCAGCATTTT. V gene TRBV7-2 combines with J gene TRBJ1-5; D is unresolved. Trimming stripped 2 bases from V and 5 bases from J, with 7 bases between. CDR1 and CDR2 (germline): SGHTA, FQGNSA. This CDR3 has 13 amino acids.

The genes are TRBV4-1 and TRBJ1-2; D remains unclear. The germline V gene encodes CDR1 MGHRA and CDR2 YSYEKL. CDR3 length: 16 amino acids. V was clipped by 0 bases and J by 2 bases, with 13 bases between them. The CDR3 reads CASSQEHGEVNYGYTF. CDR3 DNA sequence: TGCGCCAGCAGCCAAGAACATGGTGAGGTAAACTATGGCTACACCTTC.

J is TRBJ2-3 and V is TRBV5-1; D is ambiguous. CDR1 and CDR2 from the germline V gene are SGHRS and YFSETQ. There are 15 residues in the CDR3. The V gene lost 3 bases and the J gene lost 6 bases, with 17 bases spanning the gap. CDR3: CASSYSGGPLDTQYF. CDR3 bases: TGCGCCAGCAGCTACTCCGGTGGGCCCTTGGATACGCAGTATTTT.

The chain has TRBV19 and TRBJ1-2; 8 bases are shared with TRBD1. Germline values: CDR1 LNHDA, CDR2 SQIVND (reference sequence). The CDR3 is made up of 18 amino acids. The J segment lost 7 bases and the V segment lost 0 bases, leaving 16 bases of the junction unmatched. CDR3 in DNA: TGTGCCAGTAGTATAGATCTGGGCAGGGGGCAAGTAAAGGGTGGCTACACCTTC. Protein sequence: CASSIDLGRGQVKGGYTF.

The V and J genes are TRBV25-1 and TRBJ1-1; 7 bases match TRBD1. The ends lost 4 bases at V and 11 bases at J; junction bases unmatched: 10. The CDR3 length is 13 residues. Germline CDR1 is MGHDK and CDR2 is SYGVNS. The DNA for the CDR3 is TGTGCCAGCAGTGGGGATGGAACAGGGGTGGCTTTCTTT. As protein: CASSGDGTGVAFF.

The chain combines TRBV6-5 with TRBJ1-5; D is possibly TRBD1 (5 bases). Per the germline V gene, CDR1 is MNHEY and CDR2 is SVGAGI. Trimming shortened V by 0 bases and J by 2 bases, and 5 bases separated the two germline ends. The CDR3 runs 14 residues. CDR3 nucleotide sequence: TGTGCCAGCAGTTACTCGGGGGGCAATCAGCCCCAGCATTTT. This encodes CASSYSGGNQPQHF.

The gene calls are TRBV7-6 and TRBJ2-2, with D possibly matching TRBD2 (6 bases). V was cut by 4 bases and J by 4 bases, with 13 bases left in between. The CDR3 has 15 residues. The germline V gene has CDR1 SGHVS and CDR2 FNYEAQ. In DNA form, the CDR3 reads TGTGCCAGCAGCTCGAGTGCGGGGTTCACCGGGGAGCTGTTTTTT. Translated: CASSSSAGFTGELFF. The variable domain in full, with the rest retrieved from reference TRBV7-6 and TRBJ2-2, is GAGVSQSPRYKVTKRGQDVALRCDPISGHVSLYWYRQALGQGPEFLTYFNYEAQQDKSGLPNDRFSAERPEGSISTLTIQRTEQRDSAMYRCASSSSAGFTGELFFGEGSRLTVL.

This chain uses TRBV4-1 with TRBJ1-2, with no clear D. The V gene's germline CDR1 is MGHRA and CDR2 YSYEKL. CDR3 length equals 13 residues. V lost 5 bases and J 6 bases, leaving 13 bases between the germline ends. The CDR3 bases are TGCGCCAGCAGCTTGGCTTCTGCGGATGGCTACACCTTC. Translation: CASSLASADGYTF.

The chain couples TRBV29-1 to TRBJ2-3; D unresolved. Trimming cost V 2 bases and J 10 bases, with 13 bases left between them. The length of the CDR3 is 12 residues. CDR1 is SQVTM and CDR2 is ANQGSEA in the germline V gene. The CDR3 DNA reads as TGCAGCGTTGAATACGCCTCGGTAGCGCAGTATTTT. Translating it yields CSVEYASVAQYF.